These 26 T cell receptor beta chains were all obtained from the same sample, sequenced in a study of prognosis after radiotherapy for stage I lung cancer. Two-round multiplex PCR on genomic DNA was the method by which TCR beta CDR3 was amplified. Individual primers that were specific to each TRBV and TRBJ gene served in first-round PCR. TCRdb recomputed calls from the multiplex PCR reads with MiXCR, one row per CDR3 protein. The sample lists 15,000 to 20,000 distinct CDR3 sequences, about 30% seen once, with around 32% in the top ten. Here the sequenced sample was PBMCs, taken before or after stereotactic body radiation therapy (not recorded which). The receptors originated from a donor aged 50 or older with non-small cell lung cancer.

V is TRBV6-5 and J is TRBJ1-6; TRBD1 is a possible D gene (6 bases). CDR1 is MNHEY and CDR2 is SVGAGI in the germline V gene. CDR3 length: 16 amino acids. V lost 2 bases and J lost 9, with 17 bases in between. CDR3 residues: CASSYGQGPMFSPLHF. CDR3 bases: TGTGCCAGCAGTTACGGGCAGGGGCCTATGTTTTCACCCCTCCACTTT.

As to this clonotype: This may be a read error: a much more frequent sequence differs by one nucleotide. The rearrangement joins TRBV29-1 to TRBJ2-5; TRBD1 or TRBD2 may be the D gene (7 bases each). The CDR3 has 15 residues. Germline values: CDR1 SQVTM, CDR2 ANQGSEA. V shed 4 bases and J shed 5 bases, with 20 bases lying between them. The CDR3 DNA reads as TGCAGCGTTGGGCAGGGGGAGGGAGTAGGGGAGACCCAGTACTTC. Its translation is CSVGQGEGVGETQYF.

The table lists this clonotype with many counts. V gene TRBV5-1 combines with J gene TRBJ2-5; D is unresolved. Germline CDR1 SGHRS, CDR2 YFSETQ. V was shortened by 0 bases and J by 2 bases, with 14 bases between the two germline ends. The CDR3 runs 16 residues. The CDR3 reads CASSLARQALQETQYF. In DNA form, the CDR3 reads TGCGCCAGCAGCTTGGCCCGTCAGGCTTTACAAGAGACCCAGTACTTC. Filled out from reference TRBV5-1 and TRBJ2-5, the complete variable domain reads KAGVTQTPRYLIKTRGQQVTLSCSPISGHRSVSWYQQTPGQGLQFLFEYFSETQRNKGNFPGRFSGRQFSNSRSEMNVSTLELGDSALYLCASSLARQALQETQYFGPGTRLLVL.

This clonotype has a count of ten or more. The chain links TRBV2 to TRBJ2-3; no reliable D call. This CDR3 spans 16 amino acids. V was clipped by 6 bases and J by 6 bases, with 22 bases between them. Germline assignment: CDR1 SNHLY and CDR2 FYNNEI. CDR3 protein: CASSEKFFWVGDTQYF. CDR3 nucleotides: TGTGCCAGCAGCGAGAAGTTTTTTTGGGTTGGGGATACGCAGTATTTT.

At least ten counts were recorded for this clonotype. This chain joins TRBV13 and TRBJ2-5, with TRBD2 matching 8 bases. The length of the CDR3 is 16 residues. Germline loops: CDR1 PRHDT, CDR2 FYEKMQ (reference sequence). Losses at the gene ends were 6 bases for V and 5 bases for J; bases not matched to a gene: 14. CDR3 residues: CASRPRFRSGGETQYF. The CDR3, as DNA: TGTGCCAGCAGACCTCGGTTTAGGTCGGGAGGGGAGACCCAGTACTTC.

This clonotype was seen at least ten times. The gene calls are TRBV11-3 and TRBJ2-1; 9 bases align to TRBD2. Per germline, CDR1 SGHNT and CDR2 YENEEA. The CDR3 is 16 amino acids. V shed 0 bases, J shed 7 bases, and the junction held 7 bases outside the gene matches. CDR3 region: CASSLEGGRAANEQFF. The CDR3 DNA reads TGTGCCAGCAGCTTAGAAGGCGGGAGGGCCGCGAATGAGCAGTTCTTC.

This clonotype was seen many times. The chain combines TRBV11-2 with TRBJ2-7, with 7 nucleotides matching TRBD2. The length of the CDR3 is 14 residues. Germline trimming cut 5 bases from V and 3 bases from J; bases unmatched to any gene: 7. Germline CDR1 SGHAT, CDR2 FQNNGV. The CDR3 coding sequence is TGTGCCAGCAGCCAAGAGGGGACTATCTACGAGCAGTACTTC. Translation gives CASSQEGTIYEQYF.

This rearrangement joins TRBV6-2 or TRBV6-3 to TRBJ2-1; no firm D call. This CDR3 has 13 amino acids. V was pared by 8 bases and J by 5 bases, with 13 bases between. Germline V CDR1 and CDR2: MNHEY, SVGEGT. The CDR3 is CASGVKANNEQFF. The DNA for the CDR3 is TGTGCCAGCGGAGTCAAAGCGAACAATGAGCAGTTCTTC.

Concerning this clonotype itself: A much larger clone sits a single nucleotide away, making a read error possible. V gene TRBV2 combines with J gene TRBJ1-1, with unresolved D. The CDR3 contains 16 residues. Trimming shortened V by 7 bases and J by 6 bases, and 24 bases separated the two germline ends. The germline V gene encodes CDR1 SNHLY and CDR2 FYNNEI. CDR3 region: CASNNFRTRYEAEAFF. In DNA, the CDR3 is TGTGCCAGCAACAACTTCAGGACCCGATATGAAGCTGAAGCTTTCTTT.

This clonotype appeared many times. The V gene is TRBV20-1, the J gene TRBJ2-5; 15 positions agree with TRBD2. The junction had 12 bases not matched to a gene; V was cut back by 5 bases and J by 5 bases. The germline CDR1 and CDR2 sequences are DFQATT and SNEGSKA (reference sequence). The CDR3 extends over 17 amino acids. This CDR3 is CSAPAGLAGGGRETQYF. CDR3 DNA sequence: TGCAGTGCTCCAGCAGGACTAGCGGGAGGGGGGCGGGAGACCCAGTACTTC.

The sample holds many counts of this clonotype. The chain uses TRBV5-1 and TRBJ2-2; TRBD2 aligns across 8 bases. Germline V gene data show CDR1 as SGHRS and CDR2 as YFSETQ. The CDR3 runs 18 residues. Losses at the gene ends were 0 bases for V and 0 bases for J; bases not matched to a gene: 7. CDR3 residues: CASSLVPSGSPNTGELFF. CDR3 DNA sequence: TGCGCCAGCAGCTTGGTGCCCAGCGGGAGTCCGAACACCGGGGAGCTGTTTTTT. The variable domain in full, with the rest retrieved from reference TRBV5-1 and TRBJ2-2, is KAGVTQTPRYLIKTRGQQVTLSCSPISGHRSVSWYQQTPGQGLQFLFEYFSETQRNKGNFPGRFSGRQFSNSRSEMNVSTLELGDSALYLCASSLVPSGSPNTGELFFGEGSRLTVL.

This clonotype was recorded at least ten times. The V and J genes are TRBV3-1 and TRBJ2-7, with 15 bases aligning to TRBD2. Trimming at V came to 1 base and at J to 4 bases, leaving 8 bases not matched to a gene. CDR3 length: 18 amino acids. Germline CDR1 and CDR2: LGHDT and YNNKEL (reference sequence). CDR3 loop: CASSQGTSGRAHPYEQYF. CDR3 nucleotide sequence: TGTGCCAGCAGCCAAGGGACTAGCGGGAGGGCCCACCCTTACGAGCAGTACTTC.

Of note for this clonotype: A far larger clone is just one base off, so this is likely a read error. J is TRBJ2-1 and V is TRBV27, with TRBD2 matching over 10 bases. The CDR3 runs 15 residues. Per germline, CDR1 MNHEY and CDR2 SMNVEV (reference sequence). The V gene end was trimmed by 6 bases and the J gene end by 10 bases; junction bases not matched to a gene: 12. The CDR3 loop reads CASSSSGRVSDEQFF. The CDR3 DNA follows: TGTGCCAGCAGCTCGAGCGGGAGGGTCTCCGACGAGCAGTTCTTC.

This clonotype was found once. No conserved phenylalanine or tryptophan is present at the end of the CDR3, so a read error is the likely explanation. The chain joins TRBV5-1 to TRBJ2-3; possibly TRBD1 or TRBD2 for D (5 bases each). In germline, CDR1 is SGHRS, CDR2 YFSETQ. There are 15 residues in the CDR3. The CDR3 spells CASHPGRGYADTQYL. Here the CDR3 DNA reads TGCGCCAGCCATCCGGGACGGGGTTACGCAGATACACAGTATCTT.

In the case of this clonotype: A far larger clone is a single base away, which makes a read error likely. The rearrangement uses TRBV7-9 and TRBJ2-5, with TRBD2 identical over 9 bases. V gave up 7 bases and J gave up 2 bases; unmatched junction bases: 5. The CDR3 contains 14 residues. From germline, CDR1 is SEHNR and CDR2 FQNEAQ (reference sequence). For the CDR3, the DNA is TGTGCCAGCATCTTGCTAGCGGGACAAGAGACCCAGTACTTC. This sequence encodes CASILLAGQETQYF.

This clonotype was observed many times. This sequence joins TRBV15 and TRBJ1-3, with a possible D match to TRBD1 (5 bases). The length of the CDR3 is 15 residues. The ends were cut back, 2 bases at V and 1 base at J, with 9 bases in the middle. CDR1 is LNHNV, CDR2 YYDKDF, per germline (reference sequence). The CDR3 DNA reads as TGTGCCACCAGCAGAAGGGGACCTTCTGGAAACACCATATATTTT. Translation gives CATSRRGPSGNTIYF. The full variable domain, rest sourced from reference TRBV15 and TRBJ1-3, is DAMVIQNPRYQVTQFGKPVTLSCSQTLNHNVMYWYQQKSSQAPKLLFHYYDKDFNNEADTPDNFQSRRPNTSFCFLDIRSPGLGDTAMYLCATSRRGPSGNTIYFGEGSWLTVV.

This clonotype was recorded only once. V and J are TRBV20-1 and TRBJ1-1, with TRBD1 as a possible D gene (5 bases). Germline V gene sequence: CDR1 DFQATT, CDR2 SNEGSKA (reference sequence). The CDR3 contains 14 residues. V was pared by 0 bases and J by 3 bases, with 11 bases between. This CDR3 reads CSARDQGTYTEAFF. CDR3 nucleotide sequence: TGCAGTGCTAGAGATCAGGGCACGTACACTGAAGCTTTCTTT.

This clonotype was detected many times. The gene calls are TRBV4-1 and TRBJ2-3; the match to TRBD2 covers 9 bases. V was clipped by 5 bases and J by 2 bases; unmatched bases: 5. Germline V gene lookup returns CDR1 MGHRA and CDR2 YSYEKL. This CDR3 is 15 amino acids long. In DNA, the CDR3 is TGCGCCAGCAGCTACCGACTAGCGGCCACAGATACGCAGTATTTT. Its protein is CASSYRLAATDTQYF.

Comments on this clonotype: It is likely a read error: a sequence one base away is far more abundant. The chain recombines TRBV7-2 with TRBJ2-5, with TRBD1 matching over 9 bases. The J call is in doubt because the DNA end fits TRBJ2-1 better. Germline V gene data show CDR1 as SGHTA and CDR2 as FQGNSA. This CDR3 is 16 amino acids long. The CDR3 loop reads CASSFSAGTGFNVQFF. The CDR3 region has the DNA TGTGCCAGCAGCTTCTCCGCCGGGACAGGGTTCAATGTGCAGTTCTTC.

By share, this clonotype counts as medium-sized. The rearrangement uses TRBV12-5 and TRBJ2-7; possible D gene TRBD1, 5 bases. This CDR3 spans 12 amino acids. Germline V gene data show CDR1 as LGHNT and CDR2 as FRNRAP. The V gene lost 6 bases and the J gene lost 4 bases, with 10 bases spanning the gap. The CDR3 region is CASGPTVYEQYF. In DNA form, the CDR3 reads TGTGCTAGTGGACCGACAGTTTACGAGCAGTACTTC.

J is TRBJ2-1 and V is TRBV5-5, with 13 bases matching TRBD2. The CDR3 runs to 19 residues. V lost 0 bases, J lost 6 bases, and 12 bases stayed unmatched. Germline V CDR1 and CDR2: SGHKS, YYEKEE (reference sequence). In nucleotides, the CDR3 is TGTGCCAGCAGCTTGGGGTGGACTAGCGGGGGACGATTAGTCAATGAGCAGTTCTTC. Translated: CASSLGWTSGGRLVNEQFF.

CDR3 protein: CASSQAVSTDTQYF. CDR3 nucleotides: TGTGCCAGCAGCCAGGCTGTGAGCACAGATACGCAGTATTTT. The chain employs TRBV7-2 and TRBJ2-3; D ambiguous. Trimming pared 5 bases from V and 0 bases from J, leaving 9 bases between. This CDR3 is built from 14 residues. Looked up from germline, CDR1 is SGHTA and CDR2 is FQGNSA. Full variable domain (rest looked up from reference TRBV7-2 and TRBJ2-3): GAGVSQSPSNKVTEKGKDVELRCDPISGHTALYWYRQSLGQGLEFLIYFQGNSAPDKSGLPSDRFSAERTGGSVSTLTIQRTQQEDSAVYLCASSQAVSTDTQYFGPGTRLTVL.

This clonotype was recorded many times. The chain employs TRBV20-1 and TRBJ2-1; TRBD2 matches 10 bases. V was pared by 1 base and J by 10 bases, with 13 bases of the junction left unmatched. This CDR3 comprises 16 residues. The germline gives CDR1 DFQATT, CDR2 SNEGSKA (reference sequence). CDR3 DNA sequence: TGCAGTGCTAGAGCTAGCGGGAGTCCCACATCAGGGGAGCAGTTCTTC. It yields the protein CSARASGSPTSGEQFF.

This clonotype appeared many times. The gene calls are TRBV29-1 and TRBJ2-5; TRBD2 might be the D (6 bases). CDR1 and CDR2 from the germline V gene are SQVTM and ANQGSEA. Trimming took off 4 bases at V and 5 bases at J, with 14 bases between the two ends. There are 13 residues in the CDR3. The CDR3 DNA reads TGCAGCGTTGGTGGCGGGAACCGGGAGACCCAGTACTTC. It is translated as CSVGGGNRETQYF.

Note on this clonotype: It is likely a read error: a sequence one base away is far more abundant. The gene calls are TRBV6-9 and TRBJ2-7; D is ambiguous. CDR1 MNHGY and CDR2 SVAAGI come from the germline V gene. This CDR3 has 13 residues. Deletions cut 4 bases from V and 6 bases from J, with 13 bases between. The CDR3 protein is CASSLTILLEQYF. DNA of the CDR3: TGTGCCAGCAGTTTAACTATCCTACTCGAGCAGTACTTC.

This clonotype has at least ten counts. CDR3 nucleotide sequence: TGCGCCAGCAGCCAAGCGGCAGATACGCAGTATTTT. This codes for CASSQAADTQYF. The chain couples TRBV4-3 to TRBJ2-3; D not certain. The CDR3 has 12 amino acids. V gave up 1 base and J gave up 4 bases, with 3 bases separating them. From germline, CDR1 is LGHNA and CDR2 YSLEER.